These T cell receptor beta chains were read from a single sample in a study of cytomegalovirus exposure and HLA in healthy donors. Libraries were prepared by immunoSEQ multiplex PCR; TCRdb keeps only in-frame clonotypes and omits some of them. The profile covers about 180,000 clones, with approximately 81% appearing a single time and approximately 2% taken by the ten largest. The specimen sequenced was PBMCs. The receptor source for this set is a young woman in good health and CMV-seronegative. The CDR3 runs from the conserved cysteine through the conserved F or W. Fields, in order: clone size, V gene, J gene, D gene, CDR3 DNA, CDR3 protein. The D gene is left open where the match is weak. For some rows the clone size is stated as once, few or many, or as a class when expanded; others skip it.

.	TRBV2	TRBJ1-5	.	TGTGCCAGCAGTGGGTCTCCAGGGGGCAATCAGCCCCAGCATTTT	CASSGSPGGNQPQHF
once	TRBV27	TRBJ1-6	.	TGTGCCAGCAGTTCCGAACAGAGTTACTCACCCCTCCACTTT	CASSSEQSYSPLHF
.	TRBV6-6	TRBJ1-2	.	TGTGCCAGCAGGCCGGGGGAAAGAGGCTACACCTTC	CASRPGERGYTF
once	TRBV28	TRBJ1-1	TRBD1	TGTGCCAGCACCAGAATCGGGACAGGGCGGATGAACACTGAAGCTTTCTTT	CASTRIGTGRMNTEAFF
.	TRBV27	TRBJ1-1	.	TGTGCCAGCAGTTTCGCGTCGGACATGAACACTGAAGCTTTCTTT	CASSFASDMNTEAFF
.	TRBV11-2	TRBJ2-2	TRBD2	TGTGCCAGCAGCCAAGGGCGGGGAGGGCCCGGGGAGCTGGTTTTT	CASSQGRGGPGELVF
.	TRBV28	TRBJ1-5	.	TGTGCCAGCAGCCCCCTGGGAGGGGAAGTAGAGAGCAATCAGCCCCAGCATTTT	CASSPLGGEVESNQPQHF
few	TRBV10-3	TRBJ1-4	.	TGTGTCCCCCCATCGGCAGGGGACGGATTTCGGGGCCTTAATGAAAAACTGTTTTTT	CVPPSAGDGFRGLNEKLFF
.	TRBV6-5	TRBJ2-5	.	TGTGCCAGCAGACCCCCGGGACTGGAAAAAGAGACCCAGTACTTC	CASRPPGLEKETQYF
.	TRBV14	TRBJ2-7	TRBD2	TGTGCCAGCAGCCTTCCGGGACTAGCGGATCATAACTTC	CASSLPGLADHNF
.	TRBV5-6	TRBJ1-3	.	TGTGCCAGCAGCTACTATGGAGGAAACACCATATATTTT	CASSYYGGNTIYF
few	TRBV28	TRBJ1-2	TRBD1	TGTGCCAGCAGTTTCTCGTTGACAGGGTCGGATGGCTACACCTTC	CASSFSLTGSDGYTF
.	TRBV7-9	TRBJ1-5	.	TGTTCCAGCAGCTTTGGGGCTCAGCCCCAGCATTTT	CSSSFGAQPQHF
.	TRBV11-2	TRBJ1-3	TRBD1	TGTGCCAGCAGCCTCAGAAGGGACAGGGCGAGCAGAAACACCATATATTTT	CASSLRRDRASRNTIYF
medium-sized	TRBV21-1	TRBJ2-7	.	TGTGCCAGCAGCAAAGCGCTGGGGGGGGCGATACTCTACGAGCAGTACTTC	CASSKALGGAILYEQYF
.	TRBV19	TRBJ2-7	.	TGTGCCAGTAGTAACTCCGGGTTTTCATTGAGCGAGCAGTACTTC	CASSNSGFSLSEQYF
few	TRBV14	TRBJ2-6	.	TGTGCCAGCAGCCAAGGCGGGTACTCTGGGGCCAACGTCCTGACTTTC	CASSQGGYSGANVLTF
.	TRBV4-3	TRBJ2-3	TRBD2	TGCGCCAGCAGCCCCCAGAGCGGGAGGGCGGTAGATACGCAGTATTTT	CASSPQSGRAVDTQYF
.	TRBV19	TRBJ2-4	.	TGTGCCAGTAGTATTTTAGCGGAAGGACAAAACATTCAGTACTTC	CASSILAEGQNIQYF
.	TRBV6-1	TRBJ2-5	TRBD1	TGTGCCAGCATGCACAGGGGCGGAGGCCAAGAGACCCAGTACTTC	CASMHRGGGQETQYF
.	TRBV7-2	TRBJ1-5	.	TGTGCCAGCAGACTAAGTTGGTCTAATTTTTCGCCCCAGCATTTT	CASRLSWSNFSPQHF
.	TRBV15	TRBJ1-1	.	TGTGCCACCAGCAGAGTGGGGGCGGAGACTGAAGCTTTCTTT	CATSRVGAETEAFF
.	TRBV7-9	TRBJ2-3	TRBD2	TGTGCCAGCAGCTTAGGGGCTAGCGGGATGGGAGATACGCAGTATTTT	CASSLGASGMGDTQYF
.	TRBV9	TRBJ2-3	TRBD1	TGTGCCAGCAGCGTAGAGGGACAGGGGACAGATACGCAGTATTTT	CASSVEGQGTDTQYF
.	TRBV19	TRBJ1-4	TRBD1	TGTGCCAGTAGCCACGTAACCGGGACAGCTGAAAAACTGTTTTTT	CASSHVTGTAEKLFF
.	TRBV6-5	TRBJ2-1	TRBD1	TGTGCCAGCAGTTATTCCGGGACAGGGTCCTTCAATGAGCAGTTCTTC	CASSYSGTGSFNEQFF
.	TRBV4-1	TRBJ2-7	TRBD2	TGCGCCAGCAGCCAAGCGGGAGGGGGTGAGCAGTACTTC	CASSQAGGGEQYF
.	TRBV30	TRBJ1-4	.	TGTGCCTGGAAGAGGCCTAATGAAAAACTGTTTTTT	CAWKRPNEKLFF
.	TRBV7-6	TRBJ2-5	TRBD2	TGTGCCAGCAGCCCACGACTAGCAACGTCGCTCGGAGAGACCCAGTACTTC	CASSPRLATSLGETQYF